The 23 T cell receptor beta chains in this list originate from one sample, sequenced in a study of cytomegalovirus exposure and HLA in healthy donors. 13 Jbeta primers and 60 Vbeta primers were used for the PCR. Profiled with immunoSEQ multiplex PCR; TCRdb holds only in-frame clones, not every one. This sample has more than 95,000 clones, with 60% to 85% found just once. The specimen sequenced was PBMCs. All receptors come from a woman between 18 and 29 years old in good health and CMV-seronegative.

The chain employs TRBV28 and TRBJ1-4; TRBD1 aligns across 7 bases. The V and J ends lost 7 bases and 8 bases, in that order; junction bases with no gene match: 4. Germline V lookup: CDR1 MDHEN, CDR2 SYDVKM. The CDR3 consists of 12 residues. The CDR3 is CASNQGEEKLFF. CDR3 nucleotides: TGTGCCAGCAACCAGGGGGAGGAAAAACTGTTTTTT. Drawing the rest from reference TRBV28 and TRBJ1-4, the complete variable domain is DVKVTQSSRYLVKRTGEKVFLECVQDMDHENMFWYRQDPGLGLRLIYFSYDVKMKEKGDIPEGYSVSREKKERFSLILESASTNQTSMYLCASNQGEEKLFFGSGTQLSVL.

The chain combines TRBV6-1 with TRBJ2-7; TRBD2 matches at 7 bases. The V gene end was trimmed by 6 bases and the J gene end by 6 bases; junction bases not matched to a gene: 8. Germline CDR1 and CDR2: MNHNS and SASEGT. The CDR3 covers 13 residues. The DNA of the CDR3 is TGTGCCAGCAGCCCCTCGGGGGGTGGCGAGCAGTACTTC. Its protein is CASSPSGGGEQYF.

The J gene is TRBJ2-7, the V gene TRBV19; unclear D gene. The V and J ends lost 3 bases and 2 bases respectively, with 11 bases between them. CDR1 is LNHDA and CDR2 is SQIVND in the germline V gene (reference sequence). The CDR3 loop spans 14 amino acids. CDR3 DNA: TGTGCCAGTAGTATTATGGCAGAAGCCTACGAGCAGTACTTC. Its protein product is CASSIMAEAYEQYF.

The chain links TRBV18 to TRBJ1-2; D possibly corresponds to TRBD1 (6 bases). CDR1 is KGHSH, CDR2 LQKENI, per germline. CDR3 length equals 14 residues. Trimming pared 3 bases from V and 1 base from J, leaving 9 bases between. The CDR3 sequence: CASSPGQNNYGYTF. In nucleotides, the CDR3 is TGTGCCAGCTCACCTGGACAGAATAACTATGGCTACACCTTC.

The chain is built from TRBV11-2 and TRBJ1-1; D gene uncertain. Between the trimmed V and J ends, which lost 3 bases and 0 bases, there was a span of 8 bases. The CDR3 runs 14 residues. Looked up from germline, CDR1 is SGHAT and CDR2 is FQNNGV. The CDR3 here is CASSLNYMNTEAFF. The CDR3 bases are TGTGCCAGCAGCTTGAATTACATGAACACTGAAGCTTTCTTT.

The chain has TRBV28 and TRBJ1-2, with 9 bases matching TRBD1. CDR1 and CDR2 (germline): MDHEN, SYDVKM. Trimming took 4 bases from V and 13 from J; bases not matched to a gene: 10. The length of the CDR3 is 13 residues. The CDR3 sequence is CASSSGDRDGPTF. The CDR3 DNA reads as TGTGCCAGCAGTTCAGGGGACAGGGACGGCCCCACCTTC.

V and J are TRBV28 and TRBJ2-7; a possible D gene is TRBD2 (5 bases). The CDR3 has 18 amino acids. V lost 3 bases to trimming and J lost 0 bases, with 21 bases between them. Germline CDR1 MDHEN, CDR2 SYDVKM. The CDR3: CASSFVMTDERSSYEQYF. CDR3 in DNA: TGTGCCAGCAGTTTTGTAATGACCGACGAGCGGAGCTCCTACGAGCAGTACTTC.

The chain recombines TRBV27 with TRBJ1-2; tentative D call: TRBD1 (5 bases). V was cut by 7 bases and J by 1 base, with 16 bases left in between. This CDR3 spans 15 amino acids. Germline-derived CDR1 and CDR2 are MNHEY and SMNVEV (reference sequence). CDR3: CASTSAGQLNYGYTF. The DNA of the CDR3 is TGTGCCAGCACTTCGGCGGGGCAACTTAACTATGGCTACACCTTC.

V usage is TRBV28 and J usage is TRBJ1-1, with a possible D match to TRBD1 (5 bases). Germline CDR1 reads MDHEN; CDR2 reads SYDVKM. V lost 7 bases to trimming and J lost 10 bases, with 19 bases between them. This CDR3 region has 13 residues. The CDR3 DNA reads TGTGCCAGCACCAAAGACAGATCAGTATTAGCTTTCTTT. Protein product: CASTKDRSVLAFF.

The V and J genes are TRBV19 and TRBJ1-1, with 7 bases aligning to TRBD1. The CDR3 totals 18 residues. CDR1 LNHDA and CDR2 SQIVND come from the germline V gene (reference sequence). The V segment lost 5 bases and the J segment 0 bases; nucleotides outside the gene matches: 15. CDR3 DNA: TGTGCCAGTAGTCCTCAGACAGGGTACGGTAGAATGAACACTGAAGCTTTCTTT. It is translated as CASSPQTGYGRMNTEAFF.

V gene TRBV28 combines with J gene TRBJ1-2, with D possibly TRBD1 on 5 matching bases. CDR3 length: 15 amino acids. The germline CDR1 and CDR2 sequences are MDHEN and SYDVKM. V was cut by 3 bases and J by 5 bases, with 16 bases left in between. The CDR3 sequence is CASSLLKGYNYGYTF. The CDR3 DNA is TGTGCCAGCAGTTTGCTGAAGGGGTATAATTATGGCTACACCTTC.

This clone has only a few counts. The gene calls are TRBV9 and TRBJ1-1, with D tentatively TRBD1 (6 bases). CDR1 and CDR2 (germline): SGDLS, YYNGEE. V lost 0 bases and J 1 base, leaving 7 bases between the germline ends. The CDR3 runs 14 residues. CDR3 DNA: TGTGCCAGCAGCGTAGTACAGGGGAACACTGAAGCTTTCTTT. Translated, it gives CASSVVQGNTEAFF.

This clone was observed once. V and J are TRBV6-1 and TRBJ2-3; possible D gene TRBD1, 5 bases. CDR1 is MNHNS, CDR2 SASEGT, per germline. V gave up 2 bases and J gave up 6 bases, with 9 bases separating them. CDR3 length: 13 residues. In nucleotides, the CDR3 is TGTGCCAGCAGTGAAACAGGCTGGGATACGCAGTATTTT. It is translated as CASSETGWDTQYF.

The chain uses TRBV6-5 and TRBJ2-3; D gene unclear. CDR3 size: 15 residues. Germline V gene data show CDR1 as MNHEY and CDR2 as SVGAGI. With 6 bases removed from V and 2 bases from J, the gap between germline ends came to 15 bases. The chain's CDR3 is CASRSGRSVTDTQYF. Written as DNA, the CDR3 is TGTGCCAGCAGGTCCGGCAGGTCCGTCACAGATACGCAGTATTTT.

Here the CDR3 reads CASSLEGGEQETQYF. CDR3 in DNA: TGCGCCAGCAGCTTGGAGGGGGGGGAGCAAGAGACCCAGTACTTC. This chain links TRBV5-1 with TRBJ2-5; weak D call: TRBD2 (7 bases). Between the trimmed V and J ends, which lost 0 bases and 2 bases, there was a span of 11 bases. The CDR3 totals 15 residues. Per the germline V gene, CDR1 is SGHRS and CDR2 is YFSETQ.

The V and J genes are TRBV5-5 and TRBJ2-3, with D unclear. V lost 1 base and J 3 bases, leaving 6 bases between the germline ends. The CDR3 runs 13 residues. CDR1 and CDR2 (germline): SGHKS, YYEKEE (reference sequence). The CDR3 DNA reads as TGTGCCAGCAGCTTGTCAGCGACAGATACGCAGTATTTT. It is translated as CASSLSATDTQYF.

The V call is TRBV29-1, the J call TRBJ2-7; TRBD1 is a possible D gene (6 bases). Trimming left V 6 bases short and J 5 bases short, with 14 bases between. CDR3 length: 12 amino acids. Per germline, CDR1 SQVTM and CDR2 ANQGSEA. This chain's CDR3 is CSVDQGPDEQYF. The CDR3, as DNA: TGCAGCGTCGACCAGGGGCCCGACGAGCAGTACTTC.

V is TRBV6-6 and J is TRBJ1-5, with 9 bases that match TRBD1. V lost 2 bases to trimming and J lost 6 bases; unmatched junction nucleotides: 8. The CDR3 has 16 amino acids. Germline CDR1 is MNHNY and CDR2 is SVGAGI (reference sequence). DNA of the CDR3: TGTGCCAGCAGTTACCATCCGGGACAGGGTGGTCAGCCCCAGCATTTT. It yields the protein CASSYHPGQGGQPQHF.

The chain combines TRBV7-2 with TRBJ2-1; possible D gene TRBD1, 6 bases. The V gene lost 2 bases and the J gene lost 4 bases, with 6 bases spanning the gap. The length of the CDR3 is 13 residues. In germline, CDR1 is SGHTA, CDR2 FQGNSA. The CDR3 spells CASSLQGYNEQFF. CDR3 DNA: TGTGCCAGCAGCTTACAGGGGTACAATGAGCAGTTCTTC.

The chain links TRBV20-1 to TRBJ1-2; D uncertain. CDR3 length: 11 residues. From germline, CDR1 is DFQATT and CDR2 SNEGSKA (reference sequence). Trimming stripped 8 bases from V and 2 bases from J, with 9 bases between. The CDR3 DNA reads TGCAGTCTTGCGGCAAACTATGGCTACACCTTC. Amino acids: CSLAANYGYTF.

The chain recombines TRBV28 with TRBJ2-7; D call uncertain. This CDR3 is built from 15 residues. CDR1 MDHEN and CDR2 SYDVKM come from the germline V gene. The V end lost 1 base, the J end lost 2 bases, and 12 bases lay between the germline ends. The CDR3 DNA sequence: TGTGCCAGCAGTTTATCGGGTGGTAAAGCCTACGAGCAGTACTTC. This encodes CASSLSGGKAYEQYF.

V and J are TRBV28 and TRBJ1-3; TRBD1 agrees at 9 bases. This CDR3 is 15 amino acids long. Germline values: CDR1 MDHEN, CDR2 SYDVKM. V dropped 2 bases and J dropped 4; count of bases not matched to a gene: 3. CDR3 bases: TGTGCCAGCAGTTTAACCGGGACAGGGGGAAACACCATATATTTT. This encodes CASSLTGTGGNTIYF.

The chain is built from TRBV7-9 and TRBJ1-1; a possible D gene is TRBD1 (5 bases). The germline V and J ends were trimmed by 3 bases and 1 base, with 12 bases remaining between them. Germline V gene lookup returns CDR1 SEHNR and CDR2 FQNEAQ (reference sequence). This CDR3 spans 15 amino acids. The CDR3 bases are TGTGCCAGCAGCTTGAGCCGGACATCGAACACTGAAGCTTTCTTT. Amino acid sequence: CASSLSRTSNTEAFF.